A selection of T cell receptor beta chains follows, all from one sample in a study of shared clonotypes between healthy human individuals. Libraries were prepared by immunoSEQ multiplex PCR; TCRdb keeps only in-frame clonotypes and omits some of them. The data hold approximately 2.3 million clones, with 85% to 95% observed a single time. The sequencing sample was made of naive CD4+ T cells from PBMCs. These receptor sequences come from a young man in good health. Some clones in this sample may be carry-over from other donors' samples. The CDR3 runs from the conserved cysteine through the conserved F or W. D genes are given only for firm matches. Clone size is stated in some rows and not others, as once, few, many or a class when expanded.

CDR3nt,CDR3aa,abundance,v_gene,d_gene,j_gene
TGTGCCAGCAGCTTAAATCGAGGGAGTGTGGGGGAAAAACTGTTTTTT,CASSLNRGSVGEKLFF,NA,TRBV7-9,NA,TRBJ1-4
TGTGCCAGCAGCTCCCTGACAGAGTTTAACTATGGCTACACCTTC,CASSSLTEFNYGYTF,NA,TRBV11-2,NA,TRBJ1-2
TGTGCCAGCAGCCTGGGGGTATTCGGGACAGGGGGCTACGAGCAGTACTTC,CASSLGVFGTGGYEQYF,NA,TRBV5-4,TRBD1,TRBJ2-7
TGTGCCAGCAGCTTGGAGCTAGCAGTAGATACGCAGTATTTT,CASSLELAVDTQYF,NA,TRBV5-4,NA,TRBJ2-3
TGCGCCAGCAGCTTCTCCGGGACTAGCGGAGATACGCAGTATTTT,CASSFSGTSGDTQYF,NA,TRBV5-1,TRBD2,TRBJ2-3
TGTGCCAGCCTGACGGCTAGCGGGAGAGAGCAGTACTTC,CASLTASGREQYF,NA,TRBV2,TRBD2,TRBJ2-7
TGTGCCAGCAGCGTTGCACGTCCAGGGATGGAGTACTTC,CASSVARPGMEYF,NA,TRBV7-2,NA,TRBJ2-4
TGTGCCAGTCTTAGCCCGGGGCCCAGCTCCTACAATGAGCAGTTCTTC,CASLSPGPSSYNEQFF,NA,TRBV19,NA,TRBJ2-1
TGTGCCAGCAGCCCCATCCTAGCGGGTTACAATGAGCAGTTCTTC,CASSPILAGYNEQFF,NA,TRBV14,TRBD2,TRBJ2-1
TGTGCCAGCAGCCGTGGACAGGTGGTTGGGACCCAGTACTTC,CASSRGQVVGTQYF,NA,TRBV28,TRBD1,TRBJ2-5
TGTGCCAGCAGAGAGGGTACAGAGCAGTACTTC,CASREGTEQYF,NA,TRBV7-9,NA,TRBJ2-7
TGCAGCGCCCTTGTCAGCGGGAGGGAATCCTACAATGAGCAGTTCTTC,CSALVSGRESYNEQFF,NA,TRBV29-1,TRBD2,TRBJ2-1
TGTGCCAGCAGCGTAGACGTCTCCGTGGGCACTGAAGCTTTCTTT,CASSVDVSVGTEAFF,NA,TRBV9,NA,TRBJ1-1
TGTGCCAGCAGACTGACAGAGGACTATGGCTACACCTTC,CASRLTEDYGYTF,NA,TRBV28,NA,TRBJ1-2
TGTGCCATCAGTGACGGGGCCTACGAGCAGTACTTC,CAISDGAYEQYF,NA,TRBV10-3,NA,TRBJ2-7
TGTGCCAGCAGCCAAGGGGATCAAGGACAAAATGAGCAGTTCTTC,CASSQGDQGQNEQFF,NA,TRBV4-2,NA,TRBJ2-1
TGTGCCAGCAGCTCCCTTAACGACTTAGCTGAGATTCACAATGAGCAGTTCTTC,CASSSLNDLAEIHNEQFF,NA,TRBV11-3,NA,TRBJ2-1
TGTGCCAGCGTGGGGGGAGGAAACACAGATACGCAGTATTTT,CASVGGGNTDTQYF,NA,TRBV6-5,NA,TRBJ2-3
TGTGCCAGCAGTTATCTGGAGGGGAACACTGAAGCTTTCTTT,CASSYLEGNTEAFF,once,TRBV6-6,NA,TRBJ1-1
TGCGCCAGCAGGGGCCGCTCCTACGAGCAGTACTTC,CASRGRSYEQYF,NA,TRBV10-1,NA,TRBJ2-7
TGTGCCTGGGACAGGACAAACTCTGGAAACACCATATATTTT,CAWDRTNSGNTIYF,NA,TRBV30,NA,TRBJ1-3
TGCGCCAGCAGCTTGGGGCAGGGGGCGTCGGGAAACACCATATATTTT,CASSLGQGASGNTIYF,NA,TRBV5-1,TRBD1,TRBJ1-3
TGTGCCAGCAGCCAGCCGCGGGCGGGAGGGCGCAATGAGCAGTTCTTC,CASSQPRAGGRNEQFF,NA,TRBV14,TRBD2,TRBJ2-1
TGTGCCACCAGCAGAGATGTGGGACCCAACACTGAAGCTTTCTTT,CATSRDVGPNTEAFF,NA,TRBV15,NA,TRBJ1-1
TGTGCCAGCAGTGTGGACCGGGGAGGGGAATATAGCAATCAGCCCCAGCATTTT,CASSVDRGGEYSNQPQHF,NA,TRBV2,NA,TRBJ1-5
TGTGCCAGCAGTTTGCCGGGGTTCGAGCAGTACTTC,CASSLPGFEQYF,NA,TRBV28,NA,TRBJ2-7
TGTGCCAGCAGCTTAACTTTCCGAGACGGTGAGCAGTTCTTC,CASSLTFRDGEQFF,NA,TRBV7-3,NA,TRBJ2-1
TGTGCCAGCACCCCTAGCGGATACAGACACAATGAGCAGTTCTTC,CASTPSGYRHNEQFF,NA,TRBV7-2,TRBD2,TRBJ2-1
TGTGCCAGCAAGCCCGGGACAGGGCGCGAGCAGTACTTC,CASKPGTGREQYF,NA,TRBV2,TRBD1,TRBJ2-7
TGTGCCAGCAGCTTTGGAGGGCTCAATCAGCCCCAGCATTTT,CASSFGGLNQPQHF,few,TRBV5-4,NA,TRBJ1-5
TGTGCCAGCTCACCTCTCAGGGGTAACAGTCAGCCCCAGCATTTT,CASSPLRGNSQPQHF,NA,TRBV18,NA,TRBJ1-5
TGTGCCAGCGTAGGGACTAGTTATCTGAATGAGCAGTTCTTC,CASVGTSYLNEQFF,NA,TRBV2,TRBD2,TRBJ2-1
TGTGCCAGCAGCTTAGTCCCTAGTGGGGGCAATGAGCAGTTCTTC,CASSLVPSGGNEQFF,NA,TRBV7-6,NA,TRBJ2-1
TGTGCCAGCTCACCGACCGTTTTGGGCTATGGCTACACCTTC,CASSPTVLGYGYTF,NA,TRBV18,NA,TRBJ1-2
TGTGCCAGCTCACCACCGGGACCCAACTCTGGGGCCAACGTCCTGACTTTC,CASSPPGPNSGANVLTF,NA,TRBV18,NA,TRBJ2-6
TGTGCCAGCAGCCCCACCGACAGCCCCAATCAGCCCCAGCATTTT,CASSPTDSPNQPQHF,NA,TRBV5-1,NA,TRBJ1-5
TGTGCCAGCAGCGTACGTGGGACAGGGACGGGAGAGACCCAGTACTTC,CASSVRGTGTGETQYF,once,TRBV9,TRBD1,TRBJ2-5
TGTGCCAGCTCACCACTAGCGGAGGGGGAGCTGTTTTTT,CASSPLAEGELFF,NA,TRBV18,NA,TRBJ2-2
TGTGCCTGGAGCGCCGGGACAGGGAGTGGAAACACCATATATTTT,CAWSAGTGSGNTIYF,NA,TRBV30,TRBD1,TRBJ1-3
TGTGCCAGCAGCCCAGCGGGAGGGTTCCTCTCCTACAATGAGCAGTTCTTC,CASSPAGGFLSYNEQFF,NA,TRBV14,TRBD2,TRBJ2-1
TGTGCCAGTAGTCCGGGACAGGAAAACACCATATATTTT,CASSPGQENTIYF,NA,TRBV19,TRBD1,TRBJ1-3
TGCGCCAGCAGCTTGTCTAACTTTATCAATGAGCAGTTCTTC,CASSLSNFINEQFF,NA,TRBV5-1,NA,TRBJ2-1
TGCGCCAGCAGCACCGAGCGCGGCGAGGGCAACACTGAAGCTTTCTTT,CASSTERGEGNTEAFF,NA,TRBV5-1,NA,TRBJ1-1
TGTGCCAGCACCGGGACAGATGGCTACACCTTC,CASTGTDGYTF,NA,TRBV28,TRBD1,TRBJ1-2
TGTGCCAGCGCGGGAGAGCGTGTGGATGAGCAGTTCTTC,CASAGERVDEQFF,NA,TRBV2,TRBD2,TRBJ2-1
TGTGCCAGCAGTTCCCAGGGGGTTAAGACAGAGACCCAGTACTTC,CASSSQGVKTETQYF,NA,TRBV27,TRBD1,TRBJ2-5
TGTGCCAGCAGCAAAGAACCCCGGGGGCGAGGGTTGAGGCACACTGAAGCTTTCTTT,CASSKEPRGRGLRHTEAFF,NA,TRBV21-1,NA,TRBJ1-1
TGTGCCAGCAGCTCGGAGCGGGCGGGGGCAGATACGCAGTATTTT,CASSSERAGADTQYF,NA,TRBV7-3,TRBD2,TRBJ2-3